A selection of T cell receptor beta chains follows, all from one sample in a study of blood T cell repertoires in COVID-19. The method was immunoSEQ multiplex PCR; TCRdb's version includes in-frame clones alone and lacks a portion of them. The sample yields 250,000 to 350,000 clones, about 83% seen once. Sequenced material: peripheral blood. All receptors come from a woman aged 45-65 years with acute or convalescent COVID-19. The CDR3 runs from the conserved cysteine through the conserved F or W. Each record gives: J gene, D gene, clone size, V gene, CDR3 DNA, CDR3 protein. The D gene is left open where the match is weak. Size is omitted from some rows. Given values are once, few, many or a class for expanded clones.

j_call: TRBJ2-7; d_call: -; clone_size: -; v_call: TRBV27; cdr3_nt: TGTGCCAGCAGTTTGGGAGGGGGTAGCTCCTACGAGCAGTACTTC; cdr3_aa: CASSLGGGSSYEQYF
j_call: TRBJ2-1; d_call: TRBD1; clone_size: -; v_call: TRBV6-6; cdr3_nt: TGTGCCAGCAGTTACACCTCGACAGGGTTCGATGAGCAGTTCTTC; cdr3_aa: CASSYTSTGFDEQFF
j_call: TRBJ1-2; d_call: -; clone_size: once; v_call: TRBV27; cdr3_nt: TGTGCCAGCAGGAGGGGGAGCAACTATGGCTACACCTTC; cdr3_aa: CASRRGSNYGYTF
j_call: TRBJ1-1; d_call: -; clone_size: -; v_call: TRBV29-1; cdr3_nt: TGCAGCGCTCGCAGGGATGTCTCCACTGAAGCTTTCTTT; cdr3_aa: CSARRDVSTEAFF
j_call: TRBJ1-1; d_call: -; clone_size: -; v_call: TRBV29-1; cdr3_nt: TGCAGCGTTGACCGGGGGTTTAACAATGAAGCTTTCTTT; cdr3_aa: CSVDRGFNNEAFF
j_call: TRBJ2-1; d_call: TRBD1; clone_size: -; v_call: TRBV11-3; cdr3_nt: TGTGCCAGCAGCCGGGGACAGGGTGAGGGTGGTGAGCAGTTCTTC; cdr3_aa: CASSRGQGEGGEQFF
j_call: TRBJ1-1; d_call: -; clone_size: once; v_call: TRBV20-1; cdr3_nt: TGCAGTGCTCGTGGCCCTGGGAGGACTGAAGCTTTCTTT; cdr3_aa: CSARGPGRTEAFF
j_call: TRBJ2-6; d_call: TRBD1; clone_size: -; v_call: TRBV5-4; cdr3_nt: TGTGCCAGCAGACGACAGGGGTCTGGGGCCAACGTCCTGACTTTC; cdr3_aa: CASRRQGSGANVLTF
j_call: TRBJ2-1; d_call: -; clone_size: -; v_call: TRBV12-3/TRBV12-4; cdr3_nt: TGTGCCAGCAGTTTAAGGGGGGGGTTGTGGTTCTTC; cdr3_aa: CASSLRGGLWFF
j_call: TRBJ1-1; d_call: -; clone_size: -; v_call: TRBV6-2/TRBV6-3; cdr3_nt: TGTGCCAGCAGTAACAGGATTGAAGCTTTCTTT; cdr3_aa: CASSNRIEAFF
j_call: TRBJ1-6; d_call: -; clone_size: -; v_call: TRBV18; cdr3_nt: TGTGCCAGCTCATCGACAAAAAGTTCCTATAATTCACCCCTCCACTTT; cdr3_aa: CASSSTKSSYNSPLHF
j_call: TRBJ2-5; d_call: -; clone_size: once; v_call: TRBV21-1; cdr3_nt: TGTGCCAGCAGCAAAGCGCGGGCCACCCCGAGGATCGAGACCCAGTACTTC; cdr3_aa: CASSKARATPRIETQYF
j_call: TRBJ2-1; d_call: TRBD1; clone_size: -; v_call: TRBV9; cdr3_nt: TGTGCCAGCAGCGTAGCTTCAGGGACAGGGGGCTATGAGCAGTTCTTC; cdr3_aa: CASSVASGTGGYEQFF
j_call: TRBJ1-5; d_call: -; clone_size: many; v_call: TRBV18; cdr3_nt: TGTGCCAGCTCACCAGGGAGGGTAAGCAATCAGCCCCAGCATTTT; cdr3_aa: CASSPGRVSNQPQHF
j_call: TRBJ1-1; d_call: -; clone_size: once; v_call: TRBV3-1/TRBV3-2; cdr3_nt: TGTGCCAGCAGCCAAGGTGGGAGGGCGGGTCGAGCTTTCTTT; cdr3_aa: CASSQGGRAGRAFF
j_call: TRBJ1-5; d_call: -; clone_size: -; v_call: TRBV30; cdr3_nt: TGTGCCTGGAGCGGGGGACCGGATCAGCCCCAGCATTTT; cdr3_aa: CAWSGGPDQPQHF
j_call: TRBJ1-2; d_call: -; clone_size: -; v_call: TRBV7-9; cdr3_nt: TGTGCCAGCAGCCGAGGGGGTCTTTATGGCTACACCTTC; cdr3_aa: CASSRGGLYGYTF
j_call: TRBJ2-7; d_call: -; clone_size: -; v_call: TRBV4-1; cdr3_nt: TGCGCCAGCAGCCAAGATCAAGAGGGAGCCCCCTACGAGCAGTACTTC; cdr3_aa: CASSQDQEGAPYEQYF
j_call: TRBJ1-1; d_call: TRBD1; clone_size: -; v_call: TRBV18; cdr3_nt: TGTGCCAGCTCAGCTACGGGGACAGGCACTGAAGCTTTCTTT; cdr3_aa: CASSATGTGTEAFF
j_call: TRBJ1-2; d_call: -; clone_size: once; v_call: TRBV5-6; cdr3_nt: TGTGCCAGCAGCTTGCTGTTGGCTGGCTACACCTTC; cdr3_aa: CASSLLLAGYTF
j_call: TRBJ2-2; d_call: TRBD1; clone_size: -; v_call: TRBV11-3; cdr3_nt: TGTGCCAGCAGCGCTCAGGGGGCCACCGGGGAGCTGTTTTTT; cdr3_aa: CASSAQGATGELFF
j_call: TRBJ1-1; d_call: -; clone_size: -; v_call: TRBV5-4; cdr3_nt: TGTGCCAGCAGCCAAAAGAACACTGAAGCTTTCTTT; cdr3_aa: CASSQKNTEAFF
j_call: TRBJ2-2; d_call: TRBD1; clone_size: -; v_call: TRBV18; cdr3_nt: TGTGCCAGCTCACCCTGGGACAGGGGGCATACCGGGGAGCTGTTTTTT; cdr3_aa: CASSPWDRGHTGELFF
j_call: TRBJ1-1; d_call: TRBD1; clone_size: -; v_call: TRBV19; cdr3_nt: TGTGCCAGTAGTATAGGTAAATGGACAGGACCGAACACTGAAGCTTTCTTT; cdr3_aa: CASSIGKWTGPNTEAFF
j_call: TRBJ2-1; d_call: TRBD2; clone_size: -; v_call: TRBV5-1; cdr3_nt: TGCGCCAGCAGAGGTAGCGGGCAATACAATGAGCAGTTCTTC; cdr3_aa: CASRGSGQYNEQFF
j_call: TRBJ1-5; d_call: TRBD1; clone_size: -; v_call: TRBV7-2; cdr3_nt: TGTGCCAGCAGTCGGGACAGGGACCAGCCCCAGCATTTT; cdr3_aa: CASSRDRDQPQHF